This T cell receptor beta chain comes out of a study of blood T cell repertoires in COVID-19. Authors' data handling: Amplification from reference gene primers served as the basis for estimated nucleated cell counts. The protocol was immunoSEQ multiplex PCR, while the TCRdb copy is restricted to in-frame clones and leaves out a portion. The V and J calls and clone size were taken over from that table, and D and trimming were inferred from the DNA. The sample lists a few hundred thousand clones, around 84% seen once, with 4% to 5% in the top ten. Trimming cost V 6 bases and J 7 bases; bases outside gene matches: 9. Germline CDR1 is LGHDT and CDR2 is YNNKEL (reference sequence). The length of the CDR3 is 15 residues.

The chain links TRBV3-1 (or the pseudogene TRBV3-2) to TRBJ2-1; 10 bases agree with TRBD1. This TCR derives from a man aged 55 to 70 with acute or convalescent COVID-19. Sequenced: peripheral blood. CDR3 region: CASSHGTGARNEQFF. CDR3 bases: TGTGCCAGCAGTCACGGGACAGGGGCTCGTAATGAGCAGTTCTTC.